This TCR beta chain was profiled in a study of blood T cell repertoires in COVID-19. About this clone itself: This CDR3 is also generated by other DNA sequences in the sample.

Germline CDR1 reads MRHNA; CDR2 reads SNTAGT. This CDR3 comprises 14 residues. V lost 4 bases and J 2 bases, leaving 10 bases between the germline ends. The table came from immunoSEQ multiplex PCR; TCRdb's copy has only in-frame clones and leaves some out. The sample consists of hundreds of thousands of clones, 70% to 90% of them appearing once. The sequenced sample was peripheral blood. This receptor was obtained from a woman between 18 and 29 years old with acute or convalescent COVID-19. The chain couples TRBV6-4 to TRBJ2-3, with D perhaps matching TRBD1 (5 bases). The CDR3 region has the DNA TGTGCCAGCAGTGTGCAGGGTTCCACAGATACGCAGTATTTT. The encoded protein is CASSVQGSTDTQYF.